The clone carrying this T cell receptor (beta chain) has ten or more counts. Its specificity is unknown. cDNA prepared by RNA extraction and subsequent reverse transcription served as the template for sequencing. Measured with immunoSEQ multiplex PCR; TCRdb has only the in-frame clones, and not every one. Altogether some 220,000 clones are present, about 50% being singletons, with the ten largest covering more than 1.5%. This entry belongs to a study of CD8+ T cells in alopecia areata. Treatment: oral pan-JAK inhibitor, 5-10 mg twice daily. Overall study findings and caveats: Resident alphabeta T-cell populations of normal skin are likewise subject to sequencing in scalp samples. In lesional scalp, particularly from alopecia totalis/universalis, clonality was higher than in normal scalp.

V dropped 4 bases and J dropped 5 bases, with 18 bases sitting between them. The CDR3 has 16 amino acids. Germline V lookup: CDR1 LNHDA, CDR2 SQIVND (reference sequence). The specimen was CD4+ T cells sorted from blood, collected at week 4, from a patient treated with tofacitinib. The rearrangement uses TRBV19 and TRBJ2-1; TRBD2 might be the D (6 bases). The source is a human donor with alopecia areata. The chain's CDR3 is CASSNLGLPSNNEQFF. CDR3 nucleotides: TGTGCCAGTAGTAATCTGGGACTTCCGTCTAACAATGAGCAGTTCTTC.